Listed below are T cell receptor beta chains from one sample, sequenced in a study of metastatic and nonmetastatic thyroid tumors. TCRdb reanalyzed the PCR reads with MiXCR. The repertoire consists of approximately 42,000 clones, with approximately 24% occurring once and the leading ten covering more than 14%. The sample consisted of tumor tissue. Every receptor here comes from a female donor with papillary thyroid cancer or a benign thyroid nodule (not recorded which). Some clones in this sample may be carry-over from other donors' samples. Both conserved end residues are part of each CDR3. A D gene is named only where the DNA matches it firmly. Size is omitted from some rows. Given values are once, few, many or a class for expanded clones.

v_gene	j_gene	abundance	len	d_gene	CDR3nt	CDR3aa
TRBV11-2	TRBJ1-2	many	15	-	TGTGCCAGCAGCTTAGATGGGGGCGGGACCTATGGCTACACCTTC	CASSLDGGGTYGYTF
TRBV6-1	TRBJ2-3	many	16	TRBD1	TGTGCCAGCAGTGCCCCCCCGGGACAGGGCACAGATACGCAGTATTTT	CASSAPPGQGTDTQYF
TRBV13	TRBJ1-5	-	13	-	TGTGCCAGCAGCTTTTCCAACAATCAGCCCCAGCATTTT	CASSFSNNQPQHF
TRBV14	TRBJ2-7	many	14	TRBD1	TGTGCCAGCAGCCGTACAGGGGACTCCTACGAGCAGTACTTC	CASSRTGDSYEQYF
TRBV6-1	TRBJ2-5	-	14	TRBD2	TGTGCCAGCACTAGGATCGGGGGGGCGGGGACCCAGTACTTC	CASTRIGGAGTQYF
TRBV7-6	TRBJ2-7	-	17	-	TGTGCCAGCAGCTTAGCCCACCTGGGGGGCGGGACCTACGAGCAGTACTTC	CASSLAHLGGGTYEQYF
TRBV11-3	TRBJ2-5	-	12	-	TGTGCCAGCAGCTTGTATGGAGAGACCCAGTACTTC	CASSLYGETQYF
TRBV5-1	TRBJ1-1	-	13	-	TGCGCCAGCAGCTTGACGGGGCACACTGAAGCTTTCTTT	CASSLTGHTEAFF
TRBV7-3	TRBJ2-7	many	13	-	TGTGCCAGCAGCTTACTTGCAGGAGGCGAGCAGTACTTC	CASSLLAGGEQYF
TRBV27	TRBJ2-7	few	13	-	TGTGCCAGCAGTCCCAGTCACCGGGACAACCAGTACTTC	CASSPSHRDNQYF
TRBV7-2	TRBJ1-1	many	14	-	TGTGCCAGCAGCTTAGGGGGGGGGTGGACTGAAGCTTTCTTT	CASSLGGGWTEAFF
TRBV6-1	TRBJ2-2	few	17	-	TGTGCCAGCAGGGAACTAGCGTGGGGGCAGGACACCTGGGAGCTGTTTTTT	CASRELAWGQDTWELFF
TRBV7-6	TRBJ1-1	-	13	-	TGTGCCAGCAGCTTAGGGGACCACACTGAAGCTTTCTTT	CASSLGDHTEAFF
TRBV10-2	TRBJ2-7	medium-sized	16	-	TGCGCCAGCAAACAACAGGGGAGGACACTATCCTACGAGCAGTACTTC	CASKQQGRTLSYEQYF
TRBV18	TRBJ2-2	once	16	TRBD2	TGTGCCAGCTCGCCACCTCTCGGGAGGAGGCCCGGGGAGCTGTTTTTT	CASSPPLGRRPGELFF
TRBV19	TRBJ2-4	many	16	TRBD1	TGTGCCAGTAGTGAGGACAGGAAATTAGCCAAAAACATTCAGTACTTC	CASSEDRKLAKNIQYF
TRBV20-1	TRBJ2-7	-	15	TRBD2	TGCAGTGCTAGGTTTGGGACTAGCGGAACCTACGAGCAGTACTTC	CSARFGTSGTYEQYF
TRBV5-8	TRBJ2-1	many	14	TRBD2	TGTGCCAGCAGCTTGTTTAGCGGGAGTAATGAGCAGTTCTTC	CASSLFSGSNEQFF
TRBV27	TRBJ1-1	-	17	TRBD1	TGTGCCAGCAGTTTACGATTGGCCGACAGGGGGGTTACTGAAGCTTTCTTT	CASSLRLADRGVTEAFF
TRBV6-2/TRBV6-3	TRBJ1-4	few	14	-	TGTGCCAGCAGTCGCGAGGGGGGAGGTGAAAAACTGTTTTTT	CASSREGGGEKLFF
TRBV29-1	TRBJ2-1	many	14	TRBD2	TGCAGCGTTCAGGGGAGCGGGAGCTACAATGAGCAGTTCTTC	CSVQGSGSYNEQFF
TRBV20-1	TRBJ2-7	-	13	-	TGCAGTGCGTCACCAGGGGCGGCGTACGAGCAGTACTTC	CSASPGAAYEQYF
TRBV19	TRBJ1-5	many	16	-	TGTGCCAGTTCGTTTTTGGGAGGCGATAGCAATCAGCCCCAGCATTTT	CASSFLGGDSNQPQHF
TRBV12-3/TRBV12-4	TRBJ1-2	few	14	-	TGTGCCAGCAGTTTTTCGGTGCTATACTATGGCTACACCTTC	CASSFSVLYYGYTF